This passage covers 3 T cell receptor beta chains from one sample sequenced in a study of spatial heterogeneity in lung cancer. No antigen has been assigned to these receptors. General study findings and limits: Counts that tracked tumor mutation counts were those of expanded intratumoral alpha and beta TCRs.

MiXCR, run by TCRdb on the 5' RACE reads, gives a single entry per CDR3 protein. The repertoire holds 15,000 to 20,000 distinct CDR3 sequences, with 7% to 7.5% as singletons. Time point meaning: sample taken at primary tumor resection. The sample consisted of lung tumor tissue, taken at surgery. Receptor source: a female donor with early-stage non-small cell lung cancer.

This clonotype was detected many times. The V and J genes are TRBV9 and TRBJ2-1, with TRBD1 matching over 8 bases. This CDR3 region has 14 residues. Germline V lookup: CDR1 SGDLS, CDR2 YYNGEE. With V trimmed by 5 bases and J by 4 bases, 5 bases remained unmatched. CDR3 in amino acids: CASSGTGQYNEQFF. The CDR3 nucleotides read TGTGCCAGCAGTGGGACAGGCCAGTACAATGAGCAGTTCTTC.

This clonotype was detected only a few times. The CDR3 loop reads CASSRGLSNTEAFF. Written as DNA, the CDR3 is TGTGCCAGCAGCCGGGGACTGTCGAACACTGAAGCTTTCTTT. This chain uses TRBV9 with TRBJ1-1, with D perhaps TRBD1 (5 bases). CDR3 size: 14 residues. The V end lost 4 bases, the J end lost 1 base, and 11 bases lay between the germline ends. Germline values: CDR1 SGDLS, CDR2 YYNGEE.

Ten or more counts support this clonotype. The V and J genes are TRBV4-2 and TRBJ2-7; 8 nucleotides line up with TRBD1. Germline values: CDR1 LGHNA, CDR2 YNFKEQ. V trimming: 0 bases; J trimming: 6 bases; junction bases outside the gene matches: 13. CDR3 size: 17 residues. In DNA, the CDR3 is TGTGCCAGCAGCCAAGAAGATTCGAGGACAGGGCTTTCCGAGCAGTACTTC. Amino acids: CASSQEDSRTGLSEQYF.